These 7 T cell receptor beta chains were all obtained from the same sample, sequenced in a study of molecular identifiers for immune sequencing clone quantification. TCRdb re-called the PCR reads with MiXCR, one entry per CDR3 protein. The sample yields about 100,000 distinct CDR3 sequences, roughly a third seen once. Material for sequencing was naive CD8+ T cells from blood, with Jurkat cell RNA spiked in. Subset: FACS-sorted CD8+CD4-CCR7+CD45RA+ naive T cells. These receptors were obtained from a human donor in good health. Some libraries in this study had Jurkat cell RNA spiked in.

The CDR3 protein is CASTPGHLEQYF. As DNA, the CDR3 is TGTGCCTCAACGCCGGGACATCTGGAGCAGTACTTC. The chain couples TRBV28 to TRBJ2-7; a weak D match, TRBD1 (6 bases). The CDR3 is 12 residues long. Germline CDR1 is MDHEN and CDR2 is SYDVKM. Trimming shortened V by 11 bases and J by 7 bases, and 18 bases separated the two germline ends.

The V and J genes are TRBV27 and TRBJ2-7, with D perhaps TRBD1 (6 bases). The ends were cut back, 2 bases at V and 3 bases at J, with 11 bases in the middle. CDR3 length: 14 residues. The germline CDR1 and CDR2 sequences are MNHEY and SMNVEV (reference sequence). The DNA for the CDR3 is TGTGCCAGCAGTTTACGCGGACAGCTCTACGAGCAGTACTTC. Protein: CASSLRGQLYEQYF.

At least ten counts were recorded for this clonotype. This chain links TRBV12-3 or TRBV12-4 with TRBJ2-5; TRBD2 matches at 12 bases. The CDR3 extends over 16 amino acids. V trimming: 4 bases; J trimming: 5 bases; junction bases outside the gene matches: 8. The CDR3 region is CASSSRLAGDPETQYF. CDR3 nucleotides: TGTGCCAGCAGTTCCAGACTAGCGGGAGACCCGGAGACCCAGTACTTC.

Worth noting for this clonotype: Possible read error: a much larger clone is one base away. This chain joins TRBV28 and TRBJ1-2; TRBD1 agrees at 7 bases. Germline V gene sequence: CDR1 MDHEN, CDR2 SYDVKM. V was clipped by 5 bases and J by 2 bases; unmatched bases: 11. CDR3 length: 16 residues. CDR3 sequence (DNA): TGTGCCAGCAGTGGTCCCGAGAACAGGGGAAACTATGGCTACACCTTC. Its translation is CASSGPENRGNYGYTF.

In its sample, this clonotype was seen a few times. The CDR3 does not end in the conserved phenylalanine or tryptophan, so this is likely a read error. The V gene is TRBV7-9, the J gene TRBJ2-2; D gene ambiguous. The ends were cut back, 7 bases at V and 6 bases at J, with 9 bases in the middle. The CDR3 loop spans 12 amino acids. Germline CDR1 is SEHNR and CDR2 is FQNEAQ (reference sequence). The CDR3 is CASTILPGELFI. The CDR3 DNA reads TGTGCCAGCACCATTCTTCCCGGGGAGCTGTTTATT.

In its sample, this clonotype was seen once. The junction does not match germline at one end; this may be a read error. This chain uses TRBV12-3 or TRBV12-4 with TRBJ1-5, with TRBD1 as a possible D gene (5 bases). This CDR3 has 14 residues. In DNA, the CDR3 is TGTCCCAGCAGTTTAAGGTCGGGGGACCAGCCCCAGCATTTT. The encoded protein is CPSSLRSGDQPQHF.

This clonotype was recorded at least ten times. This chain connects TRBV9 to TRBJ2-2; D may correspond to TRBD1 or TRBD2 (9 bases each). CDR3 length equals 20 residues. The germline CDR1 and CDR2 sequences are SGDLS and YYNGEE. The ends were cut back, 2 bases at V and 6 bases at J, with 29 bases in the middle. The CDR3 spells CASSVFRDRVLLAGPGELFF. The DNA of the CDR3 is TGTGCCAGCAGCGTTTTCCGGGACAGGGTACTTCTAGCGGGACCCGGGGAGCTGTTTTTT.